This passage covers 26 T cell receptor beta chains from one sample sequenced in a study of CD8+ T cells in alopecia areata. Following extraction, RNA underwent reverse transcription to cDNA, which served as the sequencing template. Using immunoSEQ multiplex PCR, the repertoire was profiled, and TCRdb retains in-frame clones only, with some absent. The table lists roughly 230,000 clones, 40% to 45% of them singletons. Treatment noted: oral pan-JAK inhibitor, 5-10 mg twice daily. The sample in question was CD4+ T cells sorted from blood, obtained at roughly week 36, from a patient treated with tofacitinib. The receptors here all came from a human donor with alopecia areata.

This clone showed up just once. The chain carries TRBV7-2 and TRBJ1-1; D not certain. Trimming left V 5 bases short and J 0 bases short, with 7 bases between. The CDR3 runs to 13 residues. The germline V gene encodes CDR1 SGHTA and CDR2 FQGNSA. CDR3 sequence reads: CASSIGLNTEAFF. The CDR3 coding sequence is TGTGCCAGCAGCATCGGGTTGAACACTGAAGCTTTCTTT.

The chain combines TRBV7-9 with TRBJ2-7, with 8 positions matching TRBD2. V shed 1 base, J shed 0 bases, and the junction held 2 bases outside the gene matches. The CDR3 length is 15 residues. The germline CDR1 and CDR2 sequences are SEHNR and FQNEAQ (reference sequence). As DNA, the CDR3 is TGTGCCAGCAGCTTAGGGAGCGGGAGCTCCTACGAGCAGTACTTC. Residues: CASSLGSGSSYEQYF.

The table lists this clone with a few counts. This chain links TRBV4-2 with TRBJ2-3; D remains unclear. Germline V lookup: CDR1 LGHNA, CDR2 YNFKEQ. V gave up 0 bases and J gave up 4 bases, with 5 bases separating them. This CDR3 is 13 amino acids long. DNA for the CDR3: TGTGCCAGCAGCCAAGATCATCCAGATACGCAGTATTTT. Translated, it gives CASSQDHPDTQYF.

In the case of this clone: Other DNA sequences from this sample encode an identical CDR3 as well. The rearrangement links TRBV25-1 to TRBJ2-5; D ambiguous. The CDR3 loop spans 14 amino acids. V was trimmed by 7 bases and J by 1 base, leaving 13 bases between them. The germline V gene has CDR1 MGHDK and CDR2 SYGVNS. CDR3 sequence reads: CASNRGGFQETQYF. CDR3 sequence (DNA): TGTGCCAGCAACCGAGGCGGATTCCAAGAGACCCAGTACTTC.

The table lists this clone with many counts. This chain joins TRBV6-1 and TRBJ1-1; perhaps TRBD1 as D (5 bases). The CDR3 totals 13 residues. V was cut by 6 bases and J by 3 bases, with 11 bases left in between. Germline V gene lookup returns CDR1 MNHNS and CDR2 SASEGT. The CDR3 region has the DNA TGTGCCAGCAGCGCGGACACCCACACTGAAGCTTTCTTT. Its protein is CASSADTHTEAFF.

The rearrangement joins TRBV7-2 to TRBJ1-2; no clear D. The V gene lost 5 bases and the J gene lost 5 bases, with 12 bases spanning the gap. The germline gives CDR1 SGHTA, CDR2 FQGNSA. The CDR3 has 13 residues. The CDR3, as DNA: TGTGCCAGCAGCCCGATGTTGGGGTATGGCTACACCTTC. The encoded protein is CASSPMLGYGYTF.

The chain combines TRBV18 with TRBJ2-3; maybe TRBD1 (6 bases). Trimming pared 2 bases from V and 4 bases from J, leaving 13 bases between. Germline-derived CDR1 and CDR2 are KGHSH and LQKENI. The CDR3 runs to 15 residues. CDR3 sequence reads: CASSPGAGAADTQYF. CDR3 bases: TGTGCCAGCTCACCAGGGGCAGGGGCGGCAGATACGCAGTATTTT.

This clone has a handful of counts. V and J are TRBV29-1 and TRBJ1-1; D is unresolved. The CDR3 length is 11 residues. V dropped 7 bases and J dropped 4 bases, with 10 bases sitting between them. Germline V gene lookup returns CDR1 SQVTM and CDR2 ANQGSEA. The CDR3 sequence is CSASSGTEAFF. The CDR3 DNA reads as TGCAGCGCATCCTCAGGCACTGAAGCTTTCTTT.

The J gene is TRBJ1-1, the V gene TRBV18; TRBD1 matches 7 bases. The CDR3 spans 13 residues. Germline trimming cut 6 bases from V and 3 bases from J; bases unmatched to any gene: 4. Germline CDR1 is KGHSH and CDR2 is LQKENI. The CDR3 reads CASSTGLDTEAFF. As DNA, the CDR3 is TGTGCCAGCTCGACAGGGTTGGACACTGAAGCTTTCTTT.

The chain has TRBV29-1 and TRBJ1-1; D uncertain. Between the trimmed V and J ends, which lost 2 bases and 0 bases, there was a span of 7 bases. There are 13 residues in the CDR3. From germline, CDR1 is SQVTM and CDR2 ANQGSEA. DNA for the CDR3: TGCAGCGTTGAAAGACACCTGAACACTGAAGCTTTCTTT. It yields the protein CSVERHLNTEAFF.

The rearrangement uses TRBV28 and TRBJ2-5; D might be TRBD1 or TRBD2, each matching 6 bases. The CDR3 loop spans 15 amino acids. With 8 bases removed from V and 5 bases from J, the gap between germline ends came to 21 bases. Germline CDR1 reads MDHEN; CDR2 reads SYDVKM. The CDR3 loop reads CASEWGGGGGETQYF. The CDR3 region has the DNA TGTGCCAGCGAGTGGGGCGGAGGGGGAGGCGAGACCCAGTACTTC.

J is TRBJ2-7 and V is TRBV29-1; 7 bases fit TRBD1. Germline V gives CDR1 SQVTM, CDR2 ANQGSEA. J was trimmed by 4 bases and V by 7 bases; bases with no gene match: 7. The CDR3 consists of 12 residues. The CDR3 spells CSEKTGKYEQYF. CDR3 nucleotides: TGCAGCGAGAAGACAGGGAAGTACGAGCAGTACTTC.

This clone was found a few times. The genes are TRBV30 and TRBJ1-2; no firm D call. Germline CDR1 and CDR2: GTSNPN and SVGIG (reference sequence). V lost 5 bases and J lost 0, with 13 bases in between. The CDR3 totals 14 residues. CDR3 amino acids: CAWVRDPPNYGYTF. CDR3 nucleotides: TGTGCCTGGGTCAGAGATCCTCCTAACTATGGCTACACCTTC.

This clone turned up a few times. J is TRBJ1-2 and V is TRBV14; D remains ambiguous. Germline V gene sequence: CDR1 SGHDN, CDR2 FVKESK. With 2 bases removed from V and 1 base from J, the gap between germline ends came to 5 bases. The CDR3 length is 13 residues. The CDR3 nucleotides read TGTGCCAGCAGCCAAAGGTATAACTATGGCTACACCTTC. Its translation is CASSQRYNYGYTF. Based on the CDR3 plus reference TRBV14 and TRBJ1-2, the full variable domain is EAGVTQFPSHSVIEKGQTVTLRCDPISGHDNLYWYRRVMGKEIKFLLHFVKESKQDESGMPNNRFLAERTGGTYSTLKVQPAELEDSGVYFCASSQRYNYGYTFGSGTRLTVV.

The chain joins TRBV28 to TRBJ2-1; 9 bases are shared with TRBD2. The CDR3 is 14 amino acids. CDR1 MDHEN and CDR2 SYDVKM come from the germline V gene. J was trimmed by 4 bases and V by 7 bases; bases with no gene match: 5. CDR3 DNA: TGTGCCAGCACCGGGACTAGCAGGTACAATGAGCAGTTCTTC. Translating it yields CASTGTSRYNEQFF.

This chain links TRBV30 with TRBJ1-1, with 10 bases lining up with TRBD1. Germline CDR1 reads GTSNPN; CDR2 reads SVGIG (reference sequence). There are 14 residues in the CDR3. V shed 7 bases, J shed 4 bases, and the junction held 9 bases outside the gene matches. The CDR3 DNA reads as TGTGCCTCACCAACCGACAGGGGGCTCACTGAAGCTTTCTTT. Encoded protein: CASPTDRGLTEAFF.

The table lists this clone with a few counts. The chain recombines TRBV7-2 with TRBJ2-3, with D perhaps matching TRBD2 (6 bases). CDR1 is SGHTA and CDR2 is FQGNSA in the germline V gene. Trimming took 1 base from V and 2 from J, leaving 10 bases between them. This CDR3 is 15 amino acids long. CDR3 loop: CASSLVAESTDTQYF. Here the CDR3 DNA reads TGTGCCAGCAGCTTAGTAGCGGAGTCCACAGATACGCAGTATTTT.

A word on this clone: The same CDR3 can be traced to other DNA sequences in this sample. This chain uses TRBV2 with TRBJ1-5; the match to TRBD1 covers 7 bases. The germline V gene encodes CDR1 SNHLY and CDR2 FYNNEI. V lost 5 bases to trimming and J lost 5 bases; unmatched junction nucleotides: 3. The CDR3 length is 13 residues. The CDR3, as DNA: TGTGCCAGCAGTTCCCAGGGGGATCAGCCCCAGCATTTT. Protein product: CASSSQGDQPQHF.

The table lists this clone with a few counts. The CDR3 loop is CASSQEGQGNGYTF. CDR3 DNA sequence: TGTGCCAGCAGCCAAGAAGGACAGGGGAATGGCTACACCTTC. The chain joins TRBV4-2 to TRBJ1-2, with 9 bases matching TRBD1. V was clipped by 0 bases and J by 6 bases; unmatched bases: 2. The CDR3 is made up of 14 amino acids. Germline CDR1 is LGHNA and CDR2 is YNFKEQ.

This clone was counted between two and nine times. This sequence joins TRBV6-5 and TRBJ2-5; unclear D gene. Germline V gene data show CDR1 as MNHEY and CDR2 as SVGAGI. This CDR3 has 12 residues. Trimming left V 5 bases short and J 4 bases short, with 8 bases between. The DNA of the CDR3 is TGTGCCAGCAGTCGAGTCGGAGAGACCCAGTACTTC. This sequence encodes CASSRVGETQYF.

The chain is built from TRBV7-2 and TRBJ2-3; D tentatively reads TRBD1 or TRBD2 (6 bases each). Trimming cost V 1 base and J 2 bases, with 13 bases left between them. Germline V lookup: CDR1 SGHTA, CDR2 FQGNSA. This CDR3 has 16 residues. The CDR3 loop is CASSLGAGEDTDTQYF. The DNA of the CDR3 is TGTGCCAGCAGCTTAGGGGCAGGGGAGGACACAGATACGCAGTATTTT.

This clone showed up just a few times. The CDR3 loop is CAISGLAGGYEQFF. Written as DNA, the CDR3 is TGTGCCATCAGTGGGCTAGCGGGAGGGTATGAGCAGTTCTTC. The rearrangement uses TRBV10-3 and TRBJ2-1; 12 bases are shared with TRBD2. The germline CDR1 and CDR2 sequences are ENHRY and SYGVKD. This CDR3 is 14 amino acids long. V shed 4 bases and J 8 bases; nucleotides not matched to a gene: 3.

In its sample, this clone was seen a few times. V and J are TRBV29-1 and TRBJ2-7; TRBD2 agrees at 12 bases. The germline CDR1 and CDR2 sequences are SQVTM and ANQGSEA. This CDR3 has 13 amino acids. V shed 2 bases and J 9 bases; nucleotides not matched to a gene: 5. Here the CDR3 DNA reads TGCAGCGTTGAACTAGCGGGAGGGTTCGTGCAGTACTTC. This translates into CSVELAGGFVQYF.

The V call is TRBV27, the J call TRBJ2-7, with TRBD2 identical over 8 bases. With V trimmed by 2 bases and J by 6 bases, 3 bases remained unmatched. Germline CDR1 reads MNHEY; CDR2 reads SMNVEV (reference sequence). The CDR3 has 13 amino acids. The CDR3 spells CASSLRAGVEQYF. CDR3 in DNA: TGTGCCAGCAGTTTAAGAGCGGGAGTCGAGCAGTACTTC.

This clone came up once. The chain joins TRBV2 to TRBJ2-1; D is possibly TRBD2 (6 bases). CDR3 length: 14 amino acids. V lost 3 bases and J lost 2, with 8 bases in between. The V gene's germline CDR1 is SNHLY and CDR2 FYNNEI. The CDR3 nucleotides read TGTGCCAGCAGTGAGGGCGGGACCTACAATGAGCAGTTCTTC. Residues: CASSEGGTYNEQFF.

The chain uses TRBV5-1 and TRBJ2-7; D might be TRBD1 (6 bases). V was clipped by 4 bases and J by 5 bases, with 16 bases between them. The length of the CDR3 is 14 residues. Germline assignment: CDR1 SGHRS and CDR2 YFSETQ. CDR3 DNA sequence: TGCGCCAGCAGCGGAACGACAGGTCCCCACGAGCAGTACTTC. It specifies CASSGTTGPHEQYF.